This T cell receptor beta chain was recovered during a study of beta chain features in type 1 diabetes (dated by TCRdb to the late 2010s). Describing the broader study: Mean age, gender distribution, total cell number and subset yield were not different between patients and healthy donors. A total of 100 million to 140 million sorted cells were examined across all samples, and the number of cells per subset was strongly correlated with RNA yield. Regulatory and stem cell-like memory subsets were isolated from only 8 patients and 8 healthy donors, whereas naive and central memory subsets came from all 28 donors. In the study, TCRB repertoires of sorted circulating CD4+ T cell subsets from recently diagnosed type 1 diabetes patients were compared with those of matched healthy donors. Results the study describes overall, beyond this receptor: Shorter templates might have been favored by PCR, but patient and control samples were amplified and corrected together, so both groups would have been affected equally by any skew. Sequencing cDNA rather than genomic DNA could over-represent highly expressing activated cells, although activation and CD3 levels did not differ between groups. Naive, central memory and regulatory TCRB repertoires appeared to be more alike among patients than among healthy donors. At VDJ recombination sites, type 1 diabetes patients had fewer insertions and more deleted nucleotides, which implies abnormalities in thymic rearrangement. Only small numbers of individuals were included in the HLA sub-analyses, which left unresolved whether HLA type had any influence on TCRB rearrangement. A moderate but significant shortening of TCRB CDR3 length was observed in type 1 diabetes patients in all four CD4+ subsets.

The entire isolated RNA was reverse transcribed using the High Capacity cDNA Reverse Transcription Kit, and thus expressed TCRB transcripts were sequenced. Naive, central memory and regulatory T cell samples underwent deep immunoSEQ sequencing, averaging about 3.57 million total reads per sample. Sorted cells were lysed in RLT buffer and RNA was extracted with DNase-treated RNeasy Micro or Mini kits, depending on cell number. Each cell subset was processed separately to prevent cross-contamination, with patient and healthy donor samples processed together. The immunoSEQ multiplex PCR was used to amplify TCRB sequences from cDNA, generating 87-bp fragments that spanned the CDR3 region. Sequencing of the amplicons was done on the Illumina HiSeq platform. In the original analysis: Synthetic template baselines were used to correct PCR bias computationally, reads within Hamming distance 2 were collapsed together, and singletons that could not be merged were discarded. Reads were aligned to IMGT to assign V, D and J genes, CDR3 length, and insertions or deletions at six rearrangement sites. Within each subset, clonotype counts were normalized to the number of sorted cells before true diversity and Gini coefficients were calculated with the tcR R package. The overlap coefficient, calculated on TCRB nucleotide sequences, was used to measure repertoire sharing. Out-of-frame TCRB sequences from naive cells were analyzed as a proxy for the pre-selection repertoire. The table was pulled from immuneACCESS by TCRdb, which kept in-frame rearrangements only. Such tables lose some clones; where checked, under half of the loss comes from unresolved V genes, and the rest has no known cause. For V, J and clone size, that table is used; D and trimming come from the DNA. The sample data list around 500,000 clones, and approximately 10% of these were observed just once. Jointly, the top ten make up less than 0.06% of the sample.

Looking up the germline V gene yields CDR1 MGHDK and CDR2 SYGVNS. The CDR3 covers 14 residues, taking in both the cysteine and the phenylalanine. Just CDR3 DNA is preserved here, 42 bases in frame from base 1. After removal of 5 bases from V and 13 bases from J, the junction retains 11 bases not matched to a gene. With respect to this clone: Its binding antigen is unknown. Base qualities are not recorded, but no much larger clone differs from it by a single base.

A single peripheral blood draw of roughly 0.11 L on average was collected from each donor into heparinised tubes. Using a panel that included CD45RO, CCR7, CD25, CD127, CD95 and CD27, naive, central memory, regulatory and stem cell-like memory CD4+ T cells were sorted on a BD FACSAria II. All sorted populations exceeded 98% purity. PBMCs were isolated immediately by Lymphoprep density gradient centrifugation and stained directly without culture. So that batch effects would be minimized, each experiment stained and sorted samples in pairs, pairing one healthy donor with one patient. The sequencing sample was made of naive CD4+ T cells from blood. The cell subset or site label of this sample denotes: true naive CD4+ T cells. This clonotype was sampled from a woman aged 18 to 35 in good health. The chain is encoded by TRBV25-1 joined to TRBJ2-1; TRBD1 aligns with 10 central bases. The bases are TGTGCCAGCAGTCCCCGGACAGGGGGTCGAATCCAGTTCTTC. Translated, this is CASSPRTGGRIQFF.